This T cell receptor (beta chain) derives from a study of OX40 agonist ivuxolimab in advanced cancers. Germline V gives CDR1 LNHNV, CDR2 YYDKDF (reference sequence). CDR3 size: 17 residues. The V and J ends lost 1 base and 2 bases respectively, with 15 bases between them. The table came from immunoSEQ multiplex PCR; TCRdb's copy has only in-frame clones and leaves some out. The sample includes around 30,000 clones, roughly 80% of them seen just once. The sequencing here drew on CD4+ or CD8+ T cells sorted from blood, taken in a trial of the OX40 agonist ivuxolimab. The sequence came from an adult with an advanced solid tumor such as melanoma, head and neck, liver or kidney cancer. The gene calls are TRBV15 and TRBJ1-5; perhaps TRBD1 as D (6 bases). The CDR3 DNA is TGTGCCACCAGCAGAGGGGGAGGGGGAACGGGCAATCAGCCCCAGCATTTT. As protein: CATSRGGGGTGNQPQHF.